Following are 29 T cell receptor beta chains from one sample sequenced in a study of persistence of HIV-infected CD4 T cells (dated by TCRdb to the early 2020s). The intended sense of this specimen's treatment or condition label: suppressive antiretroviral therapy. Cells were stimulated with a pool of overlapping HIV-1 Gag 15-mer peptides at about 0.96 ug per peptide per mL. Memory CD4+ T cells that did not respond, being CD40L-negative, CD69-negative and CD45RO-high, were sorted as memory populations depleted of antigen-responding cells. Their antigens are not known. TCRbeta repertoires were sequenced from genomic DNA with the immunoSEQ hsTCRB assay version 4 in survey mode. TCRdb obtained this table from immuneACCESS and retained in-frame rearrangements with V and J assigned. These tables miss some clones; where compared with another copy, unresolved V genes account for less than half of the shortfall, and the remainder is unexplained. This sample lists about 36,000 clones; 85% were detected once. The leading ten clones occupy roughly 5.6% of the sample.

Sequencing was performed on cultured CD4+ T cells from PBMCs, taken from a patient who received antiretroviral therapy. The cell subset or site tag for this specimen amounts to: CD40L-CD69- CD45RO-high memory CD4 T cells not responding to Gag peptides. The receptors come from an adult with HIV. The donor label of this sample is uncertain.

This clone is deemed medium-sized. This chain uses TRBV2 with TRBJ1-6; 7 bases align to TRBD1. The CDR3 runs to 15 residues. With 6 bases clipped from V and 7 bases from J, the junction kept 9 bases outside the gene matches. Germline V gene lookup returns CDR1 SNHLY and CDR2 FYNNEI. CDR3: CASRPEGALNSPLHF. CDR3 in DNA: TGTGCCAGCAGGCCCGAGGGGGCCTTAAATTCACCCCTCCACTTT.

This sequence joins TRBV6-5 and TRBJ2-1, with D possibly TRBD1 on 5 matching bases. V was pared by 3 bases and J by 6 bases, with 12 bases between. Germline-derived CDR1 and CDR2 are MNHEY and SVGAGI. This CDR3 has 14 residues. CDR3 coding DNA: TGTGCCAGCAGTTATTCCTCACAGGTCAATGAGCAGTTCTTC. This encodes CASSYSSQVNEQFF.

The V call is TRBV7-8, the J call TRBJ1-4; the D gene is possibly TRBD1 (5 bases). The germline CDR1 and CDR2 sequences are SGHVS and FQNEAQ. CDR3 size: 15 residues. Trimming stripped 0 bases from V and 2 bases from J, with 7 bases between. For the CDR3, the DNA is TGTGCCAGCAGCTTAGCGGGGGACACTAATGAAAAACTGTTTTTT. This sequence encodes CASSLAGDTNEKLFF.

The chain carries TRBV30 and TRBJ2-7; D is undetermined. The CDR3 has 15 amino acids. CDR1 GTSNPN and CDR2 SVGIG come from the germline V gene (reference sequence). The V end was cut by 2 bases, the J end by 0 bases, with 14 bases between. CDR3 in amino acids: CAWSPPDTFSYEQYF. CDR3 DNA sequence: TGTGCCTGGAGTCCCCCTGACACCTTCTCCTACGAGCAGTACTTC.

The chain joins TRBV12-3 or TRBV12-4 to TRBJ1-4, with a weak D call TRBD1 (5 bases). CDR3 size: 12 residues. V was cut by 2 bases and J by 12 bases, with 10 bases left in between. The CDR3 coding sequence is TGTGCCAGCAGTTTATTGGGGGTTGAACTGTTTTTT. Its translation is CASSLLGVELFF.

The CDR3 spells CASAVSSVYGYTF. The CDR3 nucleotides are TGTGCCAGCGCAGTGAGCTCCGTCTATGGCTACACCTTC. The V call is TRBV28, the J call TRBJ1-2; no clear D. Trimming pared 8 bases from V and 4 bases from J, leaving 14 bases between. The CDR3 loop spans 13 amino acids. Germline V gene data show CDR1 as MDHEN and CDR2 as SYDVKM.

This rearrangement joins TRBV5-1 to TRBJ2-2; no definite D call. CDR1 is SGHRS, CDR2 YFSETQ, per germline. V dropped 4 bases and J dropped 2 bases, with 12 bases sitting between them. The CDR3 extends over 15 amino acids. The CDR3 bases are TGCGCCAGCAGCCCTCGAACGGGTAACACCGGGGAGCTGTTTTTT. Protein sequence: CASSPRTGNTGELFF.

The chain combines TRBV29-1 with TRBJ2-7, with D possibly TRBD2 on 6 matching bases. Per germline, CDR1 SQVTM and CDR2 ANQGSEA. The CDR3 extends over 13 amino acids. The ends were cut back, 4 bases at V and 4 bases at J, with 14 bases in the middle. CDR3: CSVVGRKKYEQYF. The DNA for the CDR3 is TGCAGCGTTGTGGGGAGGAAGAAATACGAGCAGTACTTC.

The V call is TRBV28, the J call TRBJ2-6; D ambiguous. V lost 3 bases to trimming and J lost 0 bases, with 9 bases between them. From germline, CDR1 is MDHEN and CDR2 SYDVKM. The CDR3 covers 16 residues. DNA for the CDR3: TGTGCCAGCAGTTTCGGCGGAAACTCTGGGGCCAACGTCCTGACTTTC. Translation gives CASSFGGNSGANVLTF. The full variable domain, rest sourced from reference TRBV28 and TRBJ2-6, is DVKVTQSSRYLVKRTGEKVFLECVQDMDHENMFWYRQDPGLGLRLIYFSYDVKMKEKGDIPEGYSVSREKKERFSLILESASTNQTSMYLCASSFGGNSGANVLTFGAGSRLTVL.

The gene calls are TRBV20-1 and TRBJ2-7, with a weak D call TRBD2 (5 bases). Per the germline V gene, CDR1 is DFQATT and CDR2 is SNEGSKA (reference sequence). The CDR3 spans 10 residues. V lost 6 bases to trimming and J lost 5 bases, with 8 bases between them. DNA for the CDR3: TGCAGTGCAACGAGGGACGAGCAGTACTTC. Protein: CSATRDEQYF.

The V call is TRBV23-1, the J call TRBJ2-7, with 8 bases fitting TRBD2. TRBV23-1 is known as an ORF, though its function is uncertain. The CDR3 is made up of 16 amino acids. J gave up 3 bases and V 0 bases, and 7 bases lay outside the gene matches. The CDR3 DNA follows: TGCGCCAGCAGTCAATCGAGTCGGGGGGGAAACTACGAGCAGTACTTC. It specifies CASSQSSRGGNYEQYF.

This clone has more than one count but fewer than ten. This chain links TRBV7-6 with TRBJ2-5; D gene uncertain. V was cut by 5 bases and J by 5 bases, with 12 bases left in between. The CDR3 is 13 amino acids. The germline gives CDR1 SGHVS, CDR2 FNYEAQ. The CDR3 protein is CASSPRQGETQYF. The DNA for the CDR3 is TGTGCCAGCAGCCCGAGGCAAGGGGAGACCCAGTACTTC.

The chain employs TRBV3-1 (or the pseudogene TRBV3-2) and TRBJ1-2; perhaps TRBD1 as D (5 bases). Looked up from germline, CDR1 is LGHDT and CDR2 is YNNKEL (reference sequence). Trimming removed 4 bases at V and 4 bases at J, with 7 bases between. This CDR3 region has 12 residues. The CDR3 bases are TGTGCCAGCAGCCCAGGGTCCTATGGCTACACCTTC. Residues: CASSPGSYGYTF.

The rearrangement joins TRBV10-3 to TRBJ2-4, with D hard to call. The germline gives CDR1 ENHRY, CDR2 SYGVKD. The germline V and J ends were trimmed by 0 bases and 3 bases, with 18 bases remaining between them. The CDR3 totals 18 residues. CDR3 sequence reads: CAISESPALAVGKNIQYF. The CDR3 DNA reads TGTGCCATCAGTGAGTCCCCCGCCCTTGCAGTCGGCAAAAACATTCAGTACTTC.

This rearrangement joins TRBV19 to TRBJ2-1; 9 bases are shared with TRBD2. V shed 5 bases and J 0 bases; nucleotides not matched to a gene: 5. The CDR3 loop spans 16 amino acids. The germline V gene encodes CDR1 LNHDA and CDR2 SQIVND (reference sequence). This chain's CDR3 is CASSSLAGSSYNEQFF. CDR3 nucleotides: TGTGCCAGTAGTTCCCTAGCGGGGAGCTCCTACAATGAGCAGTTCTTC.

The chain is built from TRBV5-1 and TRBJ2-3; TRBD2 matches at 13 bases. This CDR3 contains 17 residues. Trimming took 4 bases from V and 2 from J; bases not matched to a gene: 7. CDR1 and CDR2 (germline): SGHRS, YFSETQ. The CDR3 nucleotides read TGCGCCAGCAGCGGGGGGACTAGCGGGGACTTCACAGATACGCAGTATTTT. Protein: CASSGGTSGDFTDTQYF.

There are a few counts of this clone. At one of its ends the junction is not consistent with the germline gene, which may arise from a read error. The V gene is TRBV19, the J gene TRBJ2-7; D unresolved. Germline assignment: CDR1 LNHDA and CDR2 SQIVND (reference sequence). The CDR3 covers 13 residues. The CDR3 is CASSIGLSDEQYF. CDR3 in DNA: TGTGCCAGTAGTATAGGACTCTCCGACGAGCAGTACTTC.

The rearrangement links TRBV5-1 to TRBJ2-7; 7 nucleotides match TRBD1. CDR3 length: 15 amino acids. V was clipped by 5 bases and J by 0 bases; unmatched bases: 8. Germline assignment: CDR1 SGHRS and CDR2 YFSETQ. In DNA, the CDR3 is TGCGCCAGCAGTTACGGGACAGCTAGCTCCTACGAGCAGTACTTC. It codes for CASSYGTASSYEQYF.

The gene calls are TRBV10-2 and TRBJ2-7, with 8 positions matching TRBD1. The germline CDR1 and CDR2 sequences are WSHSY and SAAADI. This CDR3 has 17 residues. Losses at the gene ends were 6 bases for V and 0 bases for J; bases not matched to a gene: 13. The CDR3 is CASRRTSSGQASYEQYF. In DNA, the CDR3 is TGCGCCAGCAGGAGGACATCCTCGGGACAGGCCTCCTACGAGCAGTACTTC.

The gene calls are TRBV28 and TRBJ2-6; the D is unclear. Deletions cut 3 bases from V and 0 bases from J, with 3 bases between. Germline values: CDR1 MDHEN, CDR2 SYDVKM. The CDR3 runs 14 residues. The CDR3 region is CASSFSSGANVLTF. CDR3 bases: TGTGCCAGCAGTTTCTCCTCTGGGGCCAACGTCCTGACTTTC.

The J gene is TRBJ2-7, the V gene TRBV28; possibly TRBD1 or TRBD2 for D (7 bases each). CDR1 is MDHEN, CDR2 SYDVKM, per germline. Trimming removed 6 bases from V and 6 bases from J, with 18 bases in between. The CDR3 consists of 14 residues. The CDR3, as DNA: TGTGCCAGCAGAGGGAGGGGGCCGAGTTCCGAGCAGTACTTC. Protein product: CASRGRGPSSEQYF.

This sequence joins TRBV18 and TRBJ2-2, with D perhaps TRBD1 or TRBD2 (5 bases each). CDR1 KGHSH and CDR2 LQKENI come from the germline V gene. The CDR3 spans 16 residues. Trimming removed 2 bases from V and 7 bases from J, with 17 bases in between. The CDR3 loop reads CASSPAVVRDVGELFF. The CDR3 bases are TGTGCCAGCTCACCAGCGGTCGTCCGGGACGTCGGGGAGCTGTTTTTT. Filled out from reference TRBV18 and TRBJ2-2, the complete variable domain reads NAGVMQNPRHLVRRRGQEARLRCSPMKGHSHVYWYRQLPEEGLKFMVYLQKENIIDESGMPKERFSAEFPKEGPSILRIQQVVRGDSAAYFCASSPAVVRDVGELFFGEGSRLTVL.

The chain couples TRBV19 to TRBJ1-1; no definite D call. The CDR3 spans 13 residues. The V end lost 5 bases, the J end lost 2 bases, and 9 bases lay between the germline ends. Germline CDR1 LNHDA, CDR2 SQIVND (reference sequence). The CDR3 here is CASSPTFNTEAFF. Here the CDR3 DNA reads TGTGCCAGTAGTCCTACCTTCAACACTGAAGCTTTCTTT.

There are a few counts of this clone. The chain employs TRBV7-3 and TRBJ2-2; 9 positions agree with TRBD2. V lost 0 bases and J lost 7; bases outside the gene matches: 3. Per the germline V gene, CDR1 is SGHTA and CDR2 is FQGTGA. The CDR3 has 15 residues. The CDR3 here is CASSLTTTSGGELFF. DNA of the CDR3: TGTGCCAGCAGCTTAACCACGACTAGCGGCGGGGAGCTGTTTTTT.

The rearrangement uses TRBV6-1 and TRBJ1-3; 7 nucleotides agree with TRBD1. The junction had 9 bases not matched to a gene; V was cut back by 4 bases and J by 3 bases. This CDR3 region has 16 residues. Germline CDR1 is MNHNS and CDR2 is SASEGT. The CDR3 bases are TGTGCCAGCAGTGCTGTGGTGACAGGGCTTGGAAACACCATATATTTT. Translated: CASSAVVTGLGNTIYF.

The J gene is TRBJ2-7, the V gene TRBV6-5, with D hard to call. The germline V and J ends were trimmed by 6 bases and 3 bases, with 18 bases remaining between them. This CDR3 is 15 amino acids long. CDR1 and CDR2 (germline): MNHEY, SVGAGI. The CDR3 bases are TGTGCCAGCAGCCTTTCACCCCGGGCCCTCTACGAGCAGTACTTC. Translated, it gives CASSLSPRALYEQYF.

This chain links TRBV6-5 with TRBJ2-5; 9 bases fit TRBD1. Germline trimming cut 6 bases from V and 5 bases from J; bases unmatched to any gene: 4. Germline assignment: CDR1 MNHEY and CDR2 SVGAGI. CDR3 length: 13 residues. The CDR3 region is CASRGTGTETQYF. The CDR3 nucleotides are TGTGCCAGCAGGGGGACAGGGACGGAGACCCAGTACTTC.

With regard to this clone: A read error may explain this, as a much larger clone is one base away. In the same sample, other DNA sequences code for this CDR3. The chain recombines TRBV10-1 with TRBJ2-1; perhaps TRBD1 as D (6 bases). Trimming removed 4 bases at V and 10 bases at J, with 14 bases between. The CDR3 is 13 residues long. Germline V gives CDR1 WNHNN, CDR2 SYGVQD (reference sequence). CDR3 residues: CASSGWGRGEQFF. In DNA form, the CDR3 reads TGCGCCAGCAGTGGGTGGGGGCGTGGGGAGCAGTTCTTC.

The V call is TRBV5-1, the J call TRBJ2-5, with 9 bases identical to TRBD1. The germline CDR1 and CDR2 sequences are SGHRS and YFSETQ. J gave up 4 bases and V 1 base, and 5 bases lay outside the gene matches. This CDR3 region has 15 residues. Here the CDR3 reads CASSLQGQGRETQYF. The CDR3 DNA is TGCGCCAGCAGCTTGCAGGGACAGGGAAGAGAGACCCAGTACTTC.